This is a list of T cell receptor beta chains from one sample in a study of blood T cell repertoires in COVID-19. Profiled with immunoSEQ multiplex PCR; TCRdb holds only in-frame clones, not every one. The repertoire holds around 70,000 clones, with approximately 80% as singletons. Sequencing was performed on peripheral blood. These receptors all come from a woman in her 70s with acute or convalescent COVID-19. Each CDR3 is given without its conserved first and last residue. Each record gives: V gene, J gene, CDR3 protein.

V: TRBV3-1/TRBV3-2
J: TRBJ1-1
CDR3: ASSHTGSAF

V: TRBV6-2/TRBV6-3
J: TRBJ2-2
CDR3: ASSYGTANTGELF

V: TRBV20-1
J: TRBJ2-4
CDR3: TAGTKNIQY

V: TRBV7-2
J: TRBJ2-7
CDR3: ASSGQTGGYEQY

V: TRBV5-4
J: TRBJ2-5
CDR3: ASSPWTGMRETQY

V: TRBV15
J: TRBJ1-1
CDR3: ATSRGGPNTEAF

V: TRBV21-1
J: TRBJ1-3
CDR3: ASSRIRTHGGNTIY

V: TRBV6-1
J: TRBJ1-5
CDR3: ASSDLIGGPQH

V: TRBV5-1
J: TRBJ2-1
CDR3: ASSLAGSVEQF

V: TRBV4-1
J: TRBJ2-7
CDR3: ASSTYLAGVYEQY

V: TRBV12-5
J: TRBJ1-2
CDR3: ASGSSGAGNYGYT

V: TRBV7-9
J: TRBJ1-4
CDR3: ATREPGGTNEKLF

V: TRBV20-1
J: TRBJ2-7
CDR3: SARQYSEQY

V: TRBV11-2
J: TRBJ2-5
CDR3: ASSSNRRTLQETQY

V: TRBV12-3/TRBV12-4
J: TRBJ2-1
CDR3: ASSFRQYNEQF

V: TRBV18
J: TRBJ2-3
CDR3: ASLYLWAAGSSTDTQY

V: TRBV6-6
J: TRBJ2-1
CDR3: ASSRSTSGSSYNEQF

V: TRBV29-1
J: TRBJ1-1
CDR3: SVGPSSLNTEAF

V: TRBV6-6
J: TRBJ1-1
CDR3: ASSSLRGYQPEAF

V: TRBV5-1
J: TRBJ2-7
CDR3: ASRVDRIYEQY

V: TRBV3-1/TRBV3-2
J: TRBJ2-7
CDR3: ASSLIQGALFEQY

V: TRBV25-1
J: TRBJ2-7
CDR3: ASPGVGSYEQY

V: TRBV27
J: TRBJ1-5
CDR3: ASRPQGMGPQH

V: TRBV25-1
J: TRBJ2-5
CDR3: ASSRLAVQETQY

V: TRBV3-1/TRBV3-2
J: TRBJ1-2
CDR3: ASSQGFGGYGYT

V: TRBV29-1
J: TRBJ1-5
CDR3: SVRQGGGNQPQH

V: TRBV29-1
J: TRBJ2-3
CDR3: SVYGGITDTQY

V: TRBV2
J: TRBJ2-7
CDR3: ASRLTGTTYEQY

V: TRBV5-1
J: TRBJ2-5
CDR3: ASSLVPEETQY

V: TRBV2
J: TRBJ1-6
CDR3: ASKGLLSSPLH

V: TRBV10-1
J: TRBJ1-2
CDR3: ASSAGGTGYT

V: TRBV7-8
J: TRBJ2-3
CDR3: ASSLALAPKTDTQY

V: TRBV10-1
J: TRBJ1-1
CDR3: ASSESRAGNTEAF

V: TRBV25-1
J: TRBJ1-6
CDR3: ASSEFQAYNSPLH

V: TRBV4-1
J: TRBJ1-2
CDR3: ASSQTPRANYGYT

V: TRBV27
J: TRBJ1-2
CDR3: ASSVLRGIYGYT

V: TRBV4-2
J: TRBJ2-2
CDR3: ASSRGASGAPNTGELF

V: TRBV29-1
J: TRBJ2-7
CDR3: SVDGGSLEQY

V: TRBV11-3
J: TRBJ2-1
CDR3: ASSLAGGYNEQF

V: TRBV24-1
J: TRBJ2-5
CDR3: ATSDYGGAGGKETQY

V: TRBV28
J: TRBJ1-2
CDR3: ASSLLRHRYGYT

V: TRBV19
J: TRBJ2-7
CDR3: ASSIWEGTGKSYEQY